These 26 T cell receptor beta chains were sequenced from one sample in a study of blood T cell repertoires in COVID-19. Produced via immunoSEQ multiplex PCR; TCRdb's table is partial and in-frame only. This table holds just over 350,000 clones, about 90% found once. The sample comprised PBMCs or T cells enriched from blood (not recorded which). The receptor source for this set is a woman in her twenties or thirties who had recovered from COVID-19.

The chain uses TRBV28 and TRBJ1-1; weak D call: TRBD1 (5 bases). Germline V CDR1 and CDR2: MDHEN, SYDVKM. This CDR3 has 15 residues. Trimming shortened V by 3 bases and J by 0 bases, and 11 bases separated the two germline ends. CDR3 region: CASSFNRIMNTEAFF. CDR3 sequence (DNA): TGTGCCAGCAGTTTCAACAGGATAATGAACACTGAAGCTTTCTTT.

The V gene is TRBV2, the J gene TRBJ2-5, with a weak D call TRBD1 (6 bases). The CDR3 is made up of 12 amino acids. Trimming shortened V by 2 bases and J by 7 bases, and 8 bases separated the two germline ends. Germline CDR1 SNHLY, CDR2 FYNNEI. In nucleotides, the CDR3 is TGTGCCAGCAGTGAATCAGGGGCGACCCAGTACTTC. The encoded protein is CASSESGATQYF.

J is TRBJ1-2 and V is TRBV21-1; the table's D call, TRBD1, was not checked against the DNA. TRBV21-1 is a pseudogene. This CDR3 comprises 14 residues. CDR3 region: CASSRGQGTYGYTF. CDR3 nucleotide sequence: TGTGCCAGCAGCAGGGGACAGGGAACCTATGGCTACACCTTC.

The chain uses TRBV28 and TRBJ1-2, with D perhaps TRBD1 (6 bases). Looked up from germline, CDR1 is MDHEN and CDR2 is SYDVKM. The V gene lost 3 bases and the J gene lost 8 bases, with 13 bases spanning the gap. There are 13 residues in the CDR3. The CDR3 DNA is TGTGCCAGCAGTTTCTTCCAGGGACAAGGCTACACCTTC. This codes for CASSFFQGQGYTF.

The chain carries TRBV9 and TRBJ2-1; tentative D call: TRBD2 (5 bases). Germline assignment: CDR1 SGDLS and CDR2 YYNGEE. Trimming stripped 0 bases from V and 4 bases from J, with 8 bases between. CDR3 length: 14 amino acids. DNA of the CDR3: TGTGCCAGCAGCGTAGATGGGAGATACAATGAGCAGTTCTTC. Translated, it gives CASSVDGRYNEQFF.

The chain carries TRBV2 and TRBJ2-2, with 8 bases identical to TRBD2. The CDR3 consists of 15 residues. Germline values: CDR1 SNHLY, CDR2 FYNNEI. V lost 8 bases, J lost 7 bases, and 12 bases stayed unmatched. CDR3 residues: CASARGGRSNGELFF. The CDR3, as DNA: TGTGCCAGCGCCCGGGGGGGGCGAAGCAACGGGGAGCTGTTTTTT.

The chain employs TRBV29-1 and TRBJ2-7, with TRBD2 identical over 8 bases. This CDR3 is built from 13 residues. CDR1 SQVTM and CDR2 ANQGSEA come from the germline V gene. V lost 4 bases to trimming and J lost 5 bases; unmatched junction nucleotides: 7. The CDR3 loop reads CSVGTSRGDEQYF. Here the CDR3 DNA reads TGCAGCGTTGGGACTAGCCGGGGCGACGAGCAGTACTTC.

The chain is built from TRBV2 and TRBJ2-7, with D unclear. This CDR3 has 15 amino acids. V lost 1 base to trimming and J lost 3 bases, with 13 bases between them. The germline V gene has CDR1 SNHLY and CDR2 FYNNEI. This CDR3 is CASSEERPAIYEQYF. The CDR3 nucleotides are TGTGCCAGCAGTGAAGAGCGTCCGGCTATCTACGAGCAGTACTTC.

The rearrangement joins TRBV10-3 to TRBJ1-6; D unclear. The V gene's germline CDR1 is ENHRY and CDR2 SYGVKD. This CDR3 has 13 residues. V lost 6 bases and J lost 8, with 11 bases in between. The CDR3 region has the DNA TGTGCCATCAGGAGGGTGGCGGATTCACCCCTCCACTTT. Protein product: CAIRRVADSPLHF.

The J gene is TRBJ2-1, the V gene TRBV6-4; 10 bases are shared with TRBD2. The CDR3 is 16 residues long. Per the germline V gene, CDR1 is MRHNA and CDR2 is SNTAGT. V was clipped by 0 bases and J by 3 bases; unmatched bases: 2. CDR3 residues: CASSDSLAGDYNEQFF. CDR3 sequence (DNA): TGTGCCAGCAGTGACTCCCTAGCGGGAGACTACAATGAGCAGTTCTTC.

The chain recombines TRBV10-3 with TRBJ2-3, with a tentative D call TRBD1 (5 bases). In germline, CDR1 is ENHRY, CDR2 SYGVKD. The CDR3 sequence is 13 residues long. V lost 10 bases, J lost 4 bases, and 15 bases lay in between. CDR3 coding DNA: TGTGCCAGCCTACCTGGGGCGGCAGATACGCAGTATTTT. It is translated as CASLPGAADTQYF.

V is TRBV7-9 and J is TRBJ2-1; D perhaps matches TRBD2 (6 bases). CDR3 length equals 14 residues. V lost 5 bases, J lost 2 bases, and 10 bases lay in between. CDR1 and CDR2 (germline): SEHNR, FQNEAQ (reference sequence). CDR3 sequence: CASSPGGPYNEQFF. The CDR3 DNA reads TGTGCCAGCAGCCCCGGGGGACCCTACAATGAGCAGTTCTTC.

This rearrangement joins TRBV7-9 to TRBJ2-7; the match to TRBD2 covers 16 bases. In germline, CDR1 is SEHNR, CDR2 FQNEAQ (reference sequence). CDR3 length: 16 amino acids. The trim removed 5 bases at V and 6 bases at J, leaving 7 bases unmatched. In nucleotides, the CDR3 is TGTGCCAGCAGCGCCGGGACTAGCGGGAGGGCCGGCGAGCAGTACTTC. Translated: CASSAGTSGRAGEQYF.

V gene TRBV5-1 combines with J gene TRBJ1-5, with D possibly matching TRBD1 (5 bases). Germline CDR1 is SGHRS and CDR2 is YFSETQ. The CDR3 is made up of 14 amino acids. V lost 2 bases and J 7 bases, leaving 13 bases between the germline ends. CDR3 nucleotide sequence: TGCGCCAGCAGCTTTACAGGCCTGGGGCAGCCCCAGCATTTT. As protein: CASSFTGLGQPQHF.

The CDR3 sequence is CASSKDRQGVYGYTF. DNA of the CDR3: TGTGCCAGTAGTAAAGATCGACAGGGAGTTTATGGCTACACCTTC. The chain has TRBV19 and TRBJ1-2; TRBD1 agrees at 7 bases. Germline V gene sequence: CDR1 LNHDA, CDR2 SQIVND (reference sequence). Germline trimming cut 4 bases from V and 5 bases from J; bases unmatched to any gene: 10. CDR3 length: 15 amino acids.

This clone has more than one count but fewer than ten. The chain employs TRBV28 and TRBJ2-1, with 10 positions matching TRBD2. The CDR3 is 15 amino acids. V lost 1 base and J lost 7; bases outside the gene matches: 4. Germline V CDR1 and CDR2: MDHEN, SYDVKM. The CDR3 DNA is TGTGCCAGCAGTTTATCAGGAGCGGGAGGGAATGAGCAGTTCTTC. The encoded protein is CASSLSGAGGNEQFF. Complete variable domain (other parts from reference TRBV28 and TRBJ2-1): DVKVTQSSRYLVKRTGEKVFLECVQDMDHENMFWYRQDPGLGLRLIYFSYDVKMKEKGDIPEGYSVSREKKERFSLILESASTNQTSMYLCASSLSGAGGNEQFFGPGTRLTVL.

The CDR3 loop reads CASRAVQGNTEAFF. CDR3 nucleotides: TGTGCCAGCAGAGCAGTCCAGGGGAACACTGAAGCTTTCTTT. This rearrangement joins TRBV6-5 to TRBJ1-1; TRBD1 is a possible D gene (5 bases). Germline CDR1 MNHEY, CDR2 SVGAGI. The CDR3 spans 14 residues. Trimming took off 6 bases at V and 1 base at J, with 12 bases between the two ends.

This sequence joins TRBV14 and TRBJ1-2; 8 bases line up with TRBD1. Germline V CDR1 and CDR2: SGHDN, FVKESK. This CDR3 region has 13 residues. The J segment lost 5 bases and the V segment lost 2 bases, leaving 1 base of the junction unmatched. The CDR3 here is CASSQWTGYGYTF. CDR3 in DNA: TGTGCCAGCAGCCAATGGACAGGGTATGGCTACACCTTC.

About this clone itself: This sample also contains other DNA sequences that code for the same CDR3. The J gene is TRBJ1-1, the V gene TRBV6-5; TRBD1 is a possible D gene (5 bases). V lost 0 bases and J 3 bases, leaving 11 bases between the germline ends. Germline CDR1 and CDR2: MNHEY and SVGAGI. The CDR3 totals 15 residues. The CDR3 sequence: CASSYSRTGDTEAFF. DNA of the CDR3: TGTGCCAGCAGTTACTCGAGAACGGGGGACACTGAAGCTTTCTTT.

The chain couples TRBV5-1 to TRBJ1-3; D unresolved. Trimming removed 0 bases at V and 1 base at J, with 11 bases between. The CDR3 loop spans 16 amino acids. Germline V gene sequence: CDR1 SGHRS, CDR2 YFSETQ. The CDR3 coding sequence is TGCGCCAGCAGCTTGGTTCCAGGCTATTCTGGAAACACCATATATTTT. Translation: CASSLVPGYSGNTIYF.

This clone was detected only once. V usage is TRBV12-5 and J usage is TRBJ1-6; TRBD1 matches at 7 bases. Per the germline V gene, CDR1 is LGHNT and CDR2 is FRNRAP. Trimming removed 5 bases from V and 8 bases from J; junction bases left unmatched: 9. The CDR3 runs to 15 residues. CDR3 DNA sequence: TGTGCTAGTGGTACCGAACAGGGGAGGCATTCACCCCTCCACTTT. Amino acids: CASGTEQGRHSPLHF.

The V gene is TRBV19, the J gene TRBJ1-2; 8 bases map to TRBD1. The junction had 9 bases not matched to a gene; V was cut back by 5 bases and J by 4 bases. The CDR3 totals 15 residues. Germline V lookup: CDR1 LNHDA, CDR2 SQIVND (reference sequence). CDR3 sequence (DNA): TGTGCCAGTAGTCCCCGGACAGGGAACGCCTATGGCTACACCTTC. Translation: CASSPRTGNAYGYTF.

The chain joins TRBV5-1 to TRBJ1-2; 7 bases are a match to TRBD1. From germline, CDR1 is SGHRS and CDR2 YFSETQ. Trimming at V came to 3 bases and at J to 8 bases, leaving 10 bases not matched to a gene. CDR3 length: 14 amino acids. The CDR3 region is CASSSGTLRGGYTF. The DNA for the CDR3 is TGCGCCAGCAGCTCCGGGACGCTCAGGGGGGGCTACACCTTC.

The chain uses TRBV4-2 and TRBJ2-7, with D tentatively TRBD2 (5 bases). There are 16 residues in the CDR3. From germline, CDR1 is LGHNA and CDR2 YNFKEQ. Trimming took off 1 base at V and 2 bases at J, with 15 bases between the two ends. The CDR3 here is CASSQGGRGLTYEQYF. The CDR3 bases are TGTGCCAGCAGCCAAGGCGGACGGGGTCTTACCTACGAGCAGTACTTC.

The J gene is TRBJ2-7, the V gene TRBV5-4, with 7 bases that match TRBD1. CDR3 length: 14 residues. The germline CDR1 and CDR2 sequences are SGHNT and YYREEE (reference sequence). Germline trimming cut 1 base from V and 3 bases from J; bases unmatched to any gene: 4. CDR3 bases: TGTGCCAGCAGCTTGTCGGGACAGATCTACGAGCAGTACTTC. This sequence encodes CASSLSGQIYEQYF.

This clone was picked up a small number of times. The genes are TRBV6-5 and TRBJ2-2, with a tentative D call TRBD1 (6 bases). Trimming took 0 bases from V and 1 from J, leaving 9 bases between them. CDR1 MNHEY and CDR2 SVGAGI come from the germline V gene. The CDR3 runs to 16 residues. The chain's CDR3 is CASSYSMGQNTGELFF. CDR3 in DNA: TGTGCCAGCAGTTACTCGATGGGACAGAACACCGGGGAGCTGTTTTTT.